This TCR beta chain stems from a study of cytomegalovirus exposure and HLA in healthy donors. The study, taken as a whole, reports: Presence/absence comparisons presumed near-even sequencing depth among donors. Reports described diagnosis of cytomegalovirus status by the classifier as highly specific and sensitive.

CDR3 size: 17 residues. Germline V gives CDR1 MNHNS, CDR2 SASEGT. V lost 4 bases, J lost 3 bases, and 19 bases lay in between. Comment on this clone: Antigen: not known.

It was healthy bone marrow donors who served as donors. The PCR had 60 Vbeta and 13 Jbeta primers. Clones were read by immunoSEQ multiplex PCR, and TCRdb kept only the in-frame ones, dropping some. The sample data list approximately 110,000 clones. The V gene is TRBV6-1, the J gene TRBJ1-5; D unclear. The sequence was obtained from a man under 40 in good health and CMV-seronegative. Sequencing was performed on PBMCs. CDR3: CASSVPLGRQINQPQHF. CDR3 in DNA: TGTGCCAGCAGTGTCCCCTTGGGCCGTCAGATCAATCAGCCCCAGCATTTT.